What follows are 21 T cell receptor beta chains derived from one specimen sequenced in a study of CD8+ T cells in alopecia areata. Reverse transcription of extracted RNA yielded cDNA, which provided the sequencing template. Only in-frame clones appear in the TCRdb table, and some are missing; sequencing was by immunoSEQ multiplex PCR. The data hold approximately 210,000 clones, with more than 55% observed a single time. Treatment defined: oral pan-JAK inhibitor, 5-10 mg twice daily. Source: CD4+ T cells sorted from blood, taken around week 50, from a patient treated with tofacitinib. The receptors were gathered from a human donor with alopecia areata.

CDR3 loop: CASSQGVVRGGTDTQYF. CDR3 in DNA: TGCGCCAGCAGCCAAGGTGTTGTAAGGGGCGGCACAGATACGCAGTATTTT. The chain recombines TRBV4-3 with TRBJ2-3, with D possibly being TRBD1 (5 bases). The ends were cut back, 1 base at V and 1 base at J, with 15 bases in the middle. CDR1 LGHNA and CDR2 YSLEER come from the germline V gene. This CDR3 has 17 residues.

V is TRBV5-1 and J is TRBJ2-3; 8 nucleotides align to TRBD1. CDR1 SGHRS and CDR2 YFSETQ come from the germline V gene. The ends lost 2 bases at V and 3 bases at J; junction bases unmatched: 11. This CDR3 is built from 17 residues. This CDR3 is CASSFGTGGRSTDTQYF. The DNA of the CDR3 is TGCGCCAGCAGCTTCGGGACAGGTGGTAGAAGTACAGATACGCAGTATTTT.

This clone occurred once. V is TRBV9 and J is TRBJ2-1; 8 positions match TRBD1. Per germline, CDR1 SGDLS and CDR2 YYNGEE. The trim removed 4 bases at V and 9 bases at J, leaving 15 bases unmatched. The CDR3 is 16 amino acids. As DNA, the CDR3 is TGTGCCAGCAGCATTCTACAGGGGGGTCTACTGAGTGAGCAGTTCTTC. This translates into CASSILQGGLLSEQFF.

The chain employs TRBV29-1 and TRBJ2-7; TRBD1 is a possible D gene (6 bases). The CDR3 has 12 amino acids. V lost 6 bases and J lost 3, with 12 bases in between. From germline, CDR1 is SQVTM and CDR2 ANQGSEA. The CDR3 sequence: CSVGEQGYEQYF. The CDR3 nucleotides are TGCAGCGTCGGGGAACAGGGCTACGAGCAGTACTTC.

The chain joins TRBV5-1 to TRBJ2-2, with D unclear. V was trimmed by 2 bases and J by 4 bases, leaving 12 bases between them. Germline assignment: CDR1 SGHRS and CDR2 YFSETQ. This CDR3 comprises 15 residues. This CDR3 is CASSFKGRGTGELFF. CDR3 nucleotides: TGCGCCAGCAGCTTTAAAGGACGAGGCACCGGGGAGCTGTTTTTT. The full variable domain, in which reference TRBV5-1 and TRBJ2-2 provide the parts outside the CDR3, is KAGVTQTPRYLIKTRGQQVTLSCSPISGHRSVSWYQQTPGQGLQFLFEYFSETQRNKGNFPGRFSGRQFSNSRSEMNVSTLELGDSALYLCASSFKGRGTGELFFGEGSRLTVL.

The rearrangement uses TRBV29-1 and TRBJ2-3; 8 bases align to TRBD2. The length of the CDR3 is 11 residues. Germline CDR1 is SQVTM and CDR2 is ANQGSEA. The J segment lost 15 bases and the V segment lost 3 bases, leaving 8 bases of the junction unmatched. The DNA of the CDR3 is TGCAGCGTTGATCCGCGGGGGGAGATCTATTTT. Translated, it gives CSVDPRGEIYF.

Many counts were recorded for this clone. CDR3 nucleotides: TGCGCCAGCAGCCGAAACCGGGACAGCTCCTATGGCTACACCTTC. It yields the protein CASSRNRDSSYGYTF. The chain couples TRBV4-3 to TRBJ1-2; 7 bases map to TRBD1. This CDR3 comprises 15 residues. CDR1 and CDR2 (germline): LGHNA, YSLEER. J lost 4 bases, V lost 4 bases, and 9 bases had no gene match.

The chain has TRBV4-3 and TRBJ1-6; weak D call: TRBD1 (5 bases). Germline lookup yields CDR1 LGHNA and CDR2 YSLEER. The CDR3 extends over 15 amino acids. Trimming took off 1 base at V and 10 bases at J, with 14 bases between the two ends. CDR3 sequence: CASSQGTGGGSPLHF. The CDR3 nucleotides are TGCGCCAGCAGCCAAGGCACAGGAGGTGGGTCACCCCTCCACTTT.

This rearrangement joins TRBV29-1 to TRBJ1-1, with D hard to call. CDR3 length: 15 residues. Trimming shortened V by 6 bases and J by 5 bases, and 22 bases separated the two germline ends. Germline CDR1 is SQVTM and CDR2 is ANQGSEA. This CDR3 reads CSVRPRAALGTEAFF. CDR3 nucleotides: TGCAGCGTCCGACCGAGGGCGGCTCTGGGGACTGAAGCTTTCTTT.

In DNA form, the CDR3 reads TGTGCCAGCAGCTTAGTTGTCGGGAACACTGAAGCTTTCTTT. Its protein product is CASSLVVGNTEAFF. The J gene is TRBJ1-1, the V gene TRBV11-2; no firm D call. V was clipped by 1 base and J by 1 base, with 7 bases between them. Germline V gene lookup returns CDR1 SGHAT and CDR2 FQNNGV. The CDR3 totals 14 residues.

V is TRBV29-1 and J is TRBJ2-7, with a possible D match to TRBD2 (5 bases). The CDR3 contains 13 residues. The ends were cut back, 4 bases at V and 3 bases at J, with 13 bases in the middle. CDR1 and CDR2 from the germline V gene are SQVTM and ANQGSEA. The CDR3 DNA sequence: TGCAGCGTTGGTTCAGCGGCCCGCTACGAGCAGTACTTC. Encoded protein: CSVGSAARYEQYF.

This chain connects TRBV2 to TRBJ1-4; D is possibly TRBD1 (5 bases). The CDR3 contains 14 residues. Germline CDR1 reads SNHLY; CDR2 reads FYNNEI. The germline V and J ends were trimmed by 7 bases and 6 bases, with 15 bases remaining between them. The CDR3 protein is CASIRGRVDEKLFF. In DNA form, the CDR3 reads TGTGCCAGCATACGGGGCAGGGTTGATGAAAAACTGTTTTTT.

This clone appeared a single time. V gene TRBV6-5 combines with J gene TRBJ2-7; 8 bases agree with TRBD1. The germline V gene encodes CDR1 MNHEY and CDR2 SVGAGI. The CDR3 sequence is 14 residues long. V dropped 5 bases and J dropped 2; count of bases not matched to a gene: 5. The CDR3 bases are TGTGCCAGCAGTCCTCGGGACAGGCCCTACGAGCAGTACTTC. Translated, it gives CASSPRDRPYEQYF.

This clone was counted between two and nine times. In nucleotides, the CDR3 is TGCAGCGTCATCACTGAGGGCCGAGAGTACTTC. Residues: CSVITEGREYF. The chain combines TRBV29-1 with TRBJ2-7; tentative D call: TRBD2 (5 bases). This CDR3 is built from 11 residues. Trimming took off 6 bases at V and 11 bases at J, with 17 bases between the two ends. CDR1 and CDR2 (germline): SQVTM, ANQGSEA.

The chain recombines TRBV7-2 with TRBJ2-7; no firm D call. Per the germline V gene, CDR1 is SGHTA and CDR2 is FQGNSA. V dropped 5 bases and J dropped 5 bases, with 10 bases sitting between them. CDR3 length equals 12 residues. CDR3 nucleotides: TGTGCCAGCAGCCCCATGGGGAACGAGCAGTACTTC. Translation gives CASSPMGNEQYF.

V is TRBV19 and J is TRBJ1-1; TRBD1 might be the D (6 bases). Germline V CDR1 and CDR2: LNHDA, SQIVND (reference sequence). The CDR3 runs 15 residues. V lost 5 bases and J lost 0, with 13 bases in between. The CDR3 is CASSSQGRLNTEAFF. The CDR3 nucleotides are TGTGCCAGTAGTTCCCAGGGGAGGTTGAACACTGAAGCTTTCTTT.

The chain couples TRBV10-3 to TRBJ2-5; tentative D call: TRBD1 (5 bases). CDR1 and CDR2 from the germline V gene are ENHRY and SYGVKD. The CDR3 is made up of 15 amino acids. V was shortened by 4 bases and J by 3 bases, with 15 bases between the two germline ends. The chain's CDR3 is CAISGGAQDKETQYF. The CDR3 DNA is TGTGCCATCAGTGGAGGTGCACAGGATAAAGAGACCCAGTACTTC.

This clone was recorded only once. CDR3: CASSVGGTYEQYF. DNA for the CDR3: TGTGCCAGCAGCGTAGGGGGCACCTACGAGCAGTACTTC. V gene TRBV9 combines with J gene TRBJ2-7; D might be TRBD1 (5 bases). The CDR3 contains 13 residues. Trimming stripped 0 bases from V and 2 bases from J, with 6 bases between. The V gene's germline CDR1 is SGDLS and CDR2 YYNGEE.

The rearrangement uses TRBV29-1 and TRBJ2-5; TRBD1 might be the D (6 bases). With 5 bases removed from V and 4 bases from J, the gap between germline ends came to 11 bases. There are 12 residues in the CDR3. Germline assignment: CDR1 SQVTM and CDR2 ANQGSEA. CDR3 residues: CSVQSGAETQYF. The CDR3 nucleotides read TGCAGCGTTCAGTCAGGGGCAGAGACCCAGTACTTC. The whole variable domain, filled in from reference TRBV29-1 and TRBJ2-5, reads SAVISQKPSRDICQRGTSLTIQCQVDSQVTMMFWYRQQPGQSLTLIATANQGSEATYESGFVIDKFPISRPNLTFSTLTVSNMSPEDSSIYLCSVQSGAETQYFGPGTRLLVL.

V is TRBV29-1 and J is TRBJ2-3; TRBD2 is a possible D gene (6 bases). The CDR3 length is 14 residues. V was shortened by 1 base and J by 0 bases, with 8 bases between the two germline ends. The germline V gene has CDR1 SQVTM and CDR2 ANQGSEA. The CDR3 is CSVEGGRSTDTQYF. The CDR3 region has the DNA TGCAGCGTTGAAGGGGGGAGGAGCACAGATACGCAGTATTTT.

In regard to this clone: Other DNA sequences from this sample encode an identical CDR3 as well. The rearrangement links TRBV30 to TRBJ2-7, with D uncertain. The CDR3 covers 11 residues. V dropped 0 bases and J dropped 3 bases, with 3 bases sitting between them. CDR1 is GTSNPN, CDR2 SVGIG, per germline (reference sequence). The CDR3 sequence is CAWSVLYEQYF. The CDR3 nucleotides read TGTGCCTGGAGTGTCCTCTACGAGCAGTACTTC.